These T cell receptor beta chains were read from a single sample in a study of blood T cell repertoires in COVID-19. The method was immunoSEQ multiplex PCR; TCRdb's version includes in-frame clones alone and lacks a portion of them. The table has fewer than 250,000 clones, just over 85% seen once. The sample taken for sequencing was peripheral blood. The source of these receptors is a man in his fifties with COVID-19, enrolled during active disease. The CDR3 runs from the conserved cysteine through the conserved F or W. D genes are given only for firm matches. Not every row has a clone size; where given, it reads once, few, many or a size class.

-,-,16,TRBJ1-5,TRBV15,TGTGCCACCAGCAGAGATCAGGGATCAGGGTATCAGCCCCAGCATTTT,CATSRDQGSGYQPQHF
-,TRBD1,14,TRBJ2-3,TRBV5-1,TGCGCCAGCAGCTTTGGGACAGCTGGAGATACGCAGTATTTT,CASSFGTAGDTQYF
few,-,15,TRBJ2-1,TRBV27,TGTGCCAGCAGTTTATCCCATCCCTCCTACAATGAGCAGTTCTTC,CASSLSHPSYNEQFF
-,-,14,TRBJ1-5,TRBV2,TGTGCCAGCAGTGAAGCTGGCATCTATCAGCCCCAGCATTTT,CASSEAGIYQPQHF
-,TRBD2,15,TRBJ2-7,TRBV6-5,TGTGCCAGCCAGATGGGGGGGACCGGGTCCTACGAGCAGTACTTC,CASQMGGTGSYEQYF
-,-,14,TRBJ1-5,TRBV7-2,TGTGCCAGCAGCTACCTCTATGAGGGCCAGCCCCAGCATTTT,CASSYLYEGQPQHF
-,-,18,TRBJ1-6,TRBV4-2,TGTGCCAGCAGCCACCACAGAGGGGAGGGGGGACCAAATTCACCCCTCCACTTT,CASSHHRGEGGPNSPLHF
-,-,13,TRBJ1-3,TRBV10-3,TGTGCCATCACAAGGGAGATGGGAAACACCATATATTTT,CAITREMGNTIYF
many,-,14,TRBJ2-1,TRBV24-1,TGTGCCACCGAATGGTGGAGTGCCTACAATGAGCAGTTCTTC,CATEWWSAYNEQFF
-,TRBD1,16,TRBJ1-1,TRBV19,TGTGCCAGTAGTCCCGGACAGGGCCAGGGGGACACTGAAGCTTTCTTT,CASSPGQGQGDTEAFF
-,TRBD2,17,TRBJ2-7,TRBV7-9,TGTGCCAGCAGCTTATCACTAGCGGGAGGCCTTAACTACGAGCAGTACTTC,CASSLSLAGGLNYEQYF
few,-,15,TRBJ1-3,TRBV11-2,TGTGCCAGCAGCTCCTACAGCAGCTCTGGAAACACCATATATTTT,CASSSYSSSGNTIYF
-,TRBD2,18,TRBJ2-5,TRBV7-9,TGTGCCAGCAGCTTAGGATTGACTAGAGCGGGGTGGCAAGAGACCCAGTACTTC,CASSLGLTRAGWQETQYF
-,TRBD1,12,TRBJ1-2,TRBV27,TGTGCCGTCCCGACAGGGCACTATGGCTACACCTTC,CAVPTGHYGYTF
-,TRBD1,18,TRBJ2-7,TRBV24-1,TGTGCCACCAGTGATCGAACAACAGGGGAAAAAGAGCCCTACGAGCAGTACTTC,CATSDRTTGEKEPYEQYF
-,-,13,TRBJ2-2,TRBV11-3,TGTGCCAGCAGCTTCCCAAAATCCGGGGAGCTGTTTTTT,CASSFPKSGELFF
-,-,12,TRBJ2-6,TRBV12-3/TRBV12-4,TGTGCCAGCACCACTGGGGCCAACGTCCTGACTTTC,CASTTGANVLTF
-,-,16,TRBJ1-5,TRBV2,TGTGCCAGCGACAGAAACAGCCAACAAACTAATCAGCCCCAGCATTTT,CASDRNSQQTNQPQHF
-,-,13,TRBJ1-5,TRBV3-1/TRBV3-2,TGTGCCAGCAGCCAAGGAGGGTTTCAGCCCCAGCATTTT,CASSQGGFQPQHF
-,TRBD1,12,TRBJ2-7,TRBV12-3/TRBV12-4,TGTGCCAGCAGCTCGGACAGGTACGAGCAGTACTTC,CASSSDRYEQYF
-,-,15,TRBJ2-2,TRBV10-1,TGCGCCAGCAGTCCGACTAGACTGTACACCGGGGAGCTGTTTTTT,CASSPTRLYTGELFF
-,-,14,TRBJ1-5,TRBV19,TGTGCCAGTAGTTTTGACAGCTGGTATCAGCCCCAGCATTTT,CASSFDSWYQPQHF
-,TRBD1,14,TRBJ1-2,TRBV5-4,TGTGCCAGCAGCTCCCCGGGACAGATTTATGGCTACACCTTC,CASSSPGQIYGYTF
-,-,15,TRBJ2-7,TRBV5-1,TGCGCCAGCAGCTTGGTGACCGGGGAGTCCTACGAGCAGTACTTC,CASSLVTGESYEQYF
-,TRBD2,15,TRBJ2-1,TRBV10-3,TGTGCCGTAGGACTAGCGGGAAACTCCTACAATGAGCAGTTCTTC,CAVGLAGNSYNEQFF
-,TRBD1,12,TRBJ1-5,TRBV24-1,TGTGCCGCAGGGACAGGGAATCAGCCCCAGCATTTT,CAAGTGNQPQHF